The rows below give T cell receptor beta chains drawn from one sample of a study of T cell repertoires in cytomegalovirus infection. MiXCR was run by TCRdb on the reads, yielding one entry per CDR3 protein. Among about 180,000 distinct CDR3 sequences listed, roughly an eighth were seen once. The sample was PBMCs. These receptors originate from a human donor in good health (CMV status not recorded). Some clones in this sample may be carry-over from other donors' samples. The CDR3 runs from the conserved cysteine through the conserved F or W. Each record gives: clone size, D gene, V gene, J gene, CDR3 protein, CDR3 DNA. A D gene is named only where the DNA matches it firmly. Expanded clones are given a class, and other clones once, few, many or no size at all.

NA,TRBD1,TRBV29-1,TRBJ2-3,CSSQGDTDTQYF,TGCAGCTCCCAGGGGGACACAGATACGCAGTATTTT
many,TRBD2,TRBV2,TRBJ2-1,CASSAGRAGGYNEQFF,TGTGCCAGCAGTGCCGGTCGAGCGGGAGGTTACAATGAGCAGTTCTTC
few,NA,TRBV5-6,TRBJ2-1,CASSFFRREQFF,TGTGCCAGCAGCTTCTTTCGGCGGGAGCAGTTCTTC
few,NA,TRBV2,TRBJ2-1,CARGLGNNYNEQFF,TGTGCCAGAGGGTTGGGTAACAACTACAATGAGCAGTTCTTC
NA,TRBD1,TRBV29-1,TRBJ1-1,CSVGTGGLGNTEAFF,TGCAGCGTTGGGACAGGCGGGTTAGGGAACACTGAAGCTTTCTTT
few,NA,TRBV11-2,TRBJ2-2,CASSAFWTTITGELFF,TGTGCCAGCAGCGCCTTCTGGACTACCATCACCGGGGAGCTGTTTTTT
few,NA,TRBV10-3,TRBJ2-2,CAIHRDGNTGELFF,TGTGCCATACACCGGGACGGGAACACCGGGGAGCTGTTTTTT
many,NA,TRBV7-6,TRBJ2-1,CASSPDGYPYNEQFF,TGTGCCAGCAGCCCCGATGGTTACCCCTACAATGAGCAGTTCTTC
few,NA,TRBV7-9,TRBJ2-1,CASSLISRSSYNEQFF,TGTGCCAGCAGCTTAATATCAAGGAGCTCCTACAATGAGCAGTTCTTC
many,TRBD1,TRBV7-2,TRBJ2-5,CASRTGTGAKTQYF,TGTGCCAGCAGAACCGGGACAGGGGCTAAGACCCAGTACTTC
NA,NA,TRBV10-3,TRBJ2-5,CAISEFTFQETQYF,TGTGCCATCAGTGAGTTCACGTTCCAAGAGACCCAGTACTTC
few,NA,TRBV12-3/TRBV12-4,TRBJ1-2,CASSLRQAPLFGYTF,TGTGCCAGCAGTCTGAGACAGGCGCCCCTTTTTGGCTACACCTTC
many,TRBD2,TRBV19,TRBJ2-7,CASMERGGAYEQYF,TGTGCCAGTATGGAGCGGGGGGGAGCCTACGAGCAGTACTTC
many,NA,TRBV6-1,TRBJ1-1,CASSTDRNTEAFF,TGTGCCAGCAGTACGGACAGGAACACTGAAGCTTTCTTT
many,NA,TRBV11-2,TRBJ1-4,CASREVQIGEKLFF,TGTGCCAGCAGGGAGGTACAGATCGGCGAAAAACTGTTTTTT
many,TRBD1,TRBV7-2,TRBJ1-1,CASSSRGPKLGTEAFF,TGTGCCAGCAGCTCCAGGGGGCCCAAACTAGGGACTGAAGCTTTCTTT
few,NA,TRBV6-2/TRBV6-3,TRBJ2-3,CASNRGRLKYF,TGTGCCAGCAATCGGGGGCGCTTGAAGTATTTT
few,TRBD1,TRBV11-1,TRBJ2-7,CASSLDVGQIYEQYF,TGTGCCAGCAGCTTAGATGTGGGACAGATCTACGAGCAGTACTTC
NA,TRBD1,TRBV14,TRBJ1-1,CASSQGLGRGAEAFF,TGTGCCAGCAGCCAAGGTCTCGGCAGGGGGGCTGAAGCTTTCTTT
many,NA,TRBV7-3,TRBJ2-7,CASSLARSYEQYF,TGTGCCAGCAGCTTAGCTCGCTCCTACGAGCAGTACTTC
many,NA,TRBV7-3,TRBJ1-1,CASSLGTANTEAFF,TGTGCCAGCAGCTTAGGAACCGCTAACACTGAAGCTTTCTTT
many,TRBD1,TRBV7-9,TRBJ1-2,CASSIPQGIYGYTF,TGTGCCAGCAGCATACCACAGGGGATCTATGGCTACACCTTC
few,TRBD1,TRBV5-1,TRBJ1-1,CASSPRTGVNTEAFF,TGCGCCAGCAGCCCGAGGACAGGGGTGAACACTGAAGCTTTCTTT
many,TRBD1,TRBV7-6,TRBJ2-1,CASSEPGQYNEQFF,TGTGCCAGCAGCGAACCGGGACAGTACAATGAGCAGTTCTTC
NA,NA,TRBV6-8,TRBJ1-1,CASSRDPVGLNTEAFF,TGTGCCAGCAGCCGAGATCCAGTGGGACTGAACACTGAAGCTTTCTTT
few,NA,TRBV18,TRBJ1-3,CASSPGDGNTIYF,TGTGCCAGCTCACCAGGGGATGGAAACACCATATATTTT
NA,NA,TRBV7-8,TRBJ1-1,CASSLRGADTEAFF,TGTGCCAGCAGCTTACGGGGCGCGGACACTGAAGCTTTCTTT
NA,NA,TRBV14,TRBJ1-2,CASSPTGINREDTF,TGTGCCAGCAGCCCTACTGGGATAAACAGGGAAGACACCTTC
NA,NA,TRBV5-1,TRBJ2-1,CASSLEGQYNEQFF,TGCGCCAGCAGCTTGGAGGGGCAATACAATGAGCAGTTCTTC
few,NA,TRBV19,TRBJ2-1,CASSIATGTRGGNEQFF,TGTGCCAGTAGTATAGCTACCGGGACTCGAGGGGGCAATGAGCAGTTCTTC
many,NA,TRBV12-3/TRBV12-4,TRBJ1-2,CASSLQGYGYTF,TGTGCCAGCAGCCTACAGGGCTATGGCTACACCTTC